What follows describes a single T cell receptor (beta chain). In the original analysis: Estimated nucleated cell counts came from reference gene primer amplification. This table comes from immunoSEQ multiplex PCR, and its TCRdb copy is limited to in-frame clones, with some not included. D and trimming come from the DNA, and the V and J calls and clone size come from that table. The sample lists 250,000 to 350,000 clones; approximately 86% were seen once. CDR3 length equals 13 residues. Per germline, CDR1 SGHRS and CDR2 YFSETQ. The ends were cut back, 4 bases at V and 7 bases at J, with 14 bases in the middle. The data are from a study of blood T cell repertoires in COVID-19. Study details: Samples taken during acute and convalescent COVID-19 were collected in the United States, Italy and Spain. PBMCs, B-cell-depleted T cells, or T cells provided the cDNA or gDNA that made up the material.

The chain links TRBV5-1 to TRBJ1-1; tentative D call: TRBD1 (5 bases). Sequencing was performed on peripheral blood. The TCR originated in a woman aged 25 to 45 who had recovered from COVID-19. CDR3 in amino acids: CASSIGGGGEAFF. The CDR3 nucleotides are TGCGCCAGCAGCATTGGCGGGGGAGGTGAAGCTTTCTTT.